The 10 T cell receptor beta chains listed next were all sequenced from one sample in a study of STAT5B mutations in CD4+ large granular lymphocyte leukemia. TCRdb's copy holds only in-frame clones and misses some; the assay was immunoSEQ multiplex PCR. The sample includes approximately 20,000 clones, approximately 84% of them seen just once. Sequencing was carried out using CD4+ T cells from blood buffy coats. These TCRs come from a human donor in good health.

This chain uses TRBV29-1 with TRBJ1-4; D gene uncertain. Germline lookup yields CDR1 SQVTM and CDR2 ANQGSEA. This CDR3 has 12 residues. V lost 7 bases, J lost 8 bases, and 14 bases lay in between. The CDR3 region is CSAAGSGEKLFF. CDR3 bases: TGCAGCGCCGCCGGGAGTGGAGAAAAACTGTTTTTT.

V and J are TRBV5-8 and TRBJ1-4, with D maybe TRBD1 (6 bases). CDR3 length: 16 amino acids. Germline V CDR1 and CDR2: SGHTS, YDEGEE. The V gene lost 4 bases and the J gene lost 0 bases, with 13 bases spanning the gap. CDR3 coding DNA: TGTGCCAGCAGCGCCGGACAGCAGGCAACTAATGAAAAACTGTTTTTT. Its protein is CASSAGQQATNEKLFF. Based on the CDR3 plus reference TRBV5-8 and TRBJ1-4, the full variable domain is EAGVTQSPTHLIKTRGQQATLRCSPISGHTSVYWYQQALGLGLQFLLWYDEGEERNRGNFPPRFSGRQFPNYSSELNVNALELEDSALYLCASSAGQQATNEKLFFGSGTQLSVL.

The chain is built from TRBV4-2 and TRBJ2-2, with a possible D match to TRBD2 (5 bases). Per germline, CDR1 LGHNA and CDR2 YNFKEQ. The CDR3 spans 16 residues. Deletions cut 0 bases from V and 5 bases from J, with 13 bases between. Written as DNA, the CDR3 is TGTGCCAGCAGCCAAGATCGCAGTAGCGTGACCGGGGAGCTGTTTTTT. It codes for CASSQDRSSVTGELFF.

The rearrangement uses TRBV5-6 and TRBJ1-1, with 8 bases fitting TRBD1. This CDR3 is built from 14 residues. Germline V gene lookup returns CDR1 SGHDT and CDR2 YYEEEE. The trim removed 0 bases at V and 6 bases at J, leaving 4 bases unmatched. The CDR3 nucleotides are TGTGCCAGCAGCTTGGGACAGGGGACGGCTGAAGCTTTCTTT. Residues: CASSLGQGTAEAFF.

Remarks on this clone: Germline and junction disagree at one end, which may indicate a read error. As DNA, the CDR3 is TGTGCCACCAGAAGAGGAGGGTACACCCCCAACTATGGCTACACCTTC. This gives the protein CATRRGGYTPNYGYTF. The chain is built from TRBV15 and TRBJ1-2; D remains ambiguous. The germline V gene has CDR1 LNHNV and CDR2 YYDKDF (reference sequence). This CDR3 is built from 16 residues.

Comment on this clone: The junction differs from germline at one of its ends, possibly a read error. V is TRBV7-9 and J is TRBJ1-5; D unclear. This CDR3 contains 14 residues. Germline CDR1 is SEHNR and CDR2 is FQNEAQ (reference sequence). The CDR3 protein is CASSLGNSNQPQHF. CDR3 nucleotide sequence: TGTGCCAGCAGTTTAGGAAATAGCAATCAGCCCCAGCATTTT.

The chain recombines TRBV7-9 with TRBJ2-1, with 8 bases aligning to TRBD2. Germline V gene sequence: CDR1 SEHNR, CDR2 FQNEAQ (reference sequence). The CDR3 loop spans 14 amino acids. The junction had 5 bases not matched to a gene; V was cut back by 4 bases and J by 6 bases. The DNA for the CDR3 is TGTGCCAGCAGCTCCTTGGCGGGAGGCAATGAGCAGTTCTTC. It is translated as CASSSLAGGNEQFF.

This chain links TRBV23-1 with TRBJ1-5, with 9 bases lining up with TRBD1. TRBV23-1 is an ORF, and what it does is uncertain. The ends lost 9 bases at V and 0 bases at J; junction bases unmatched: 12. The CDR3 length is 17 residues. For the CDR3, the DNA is TGCGCCAGAGGCCCGGACAGGGGCCTAAATAGCAATCAGCCCCAGCATTTT. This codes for CARGPDRGLNSNQPQHF.

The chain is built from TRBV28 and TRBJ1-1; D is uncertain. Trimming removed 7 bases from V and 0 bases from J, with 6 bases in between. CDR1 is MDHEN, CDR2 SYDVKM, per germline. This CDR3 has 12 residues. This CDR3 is CASMILNTEAFF. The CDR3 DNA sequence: TGTGCCAGCATGATATTGAACACTGAAGCTTTCTTT.

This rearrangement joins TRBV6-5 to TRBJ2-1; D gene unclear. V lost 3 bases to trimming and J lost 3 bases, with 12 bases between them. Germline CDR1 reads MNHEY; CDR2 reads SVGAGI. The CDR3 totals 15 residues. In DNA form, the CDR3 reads TGTGCCAGCAGTTATGGCCTACCCCGCTACAATGAGCAGTTCTTC. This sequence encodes CASSYGLPRYNEQFF.